The clone carrying this TCR beta chain has at least ten counts. Tagging with unique molecular identifiers was applied to individual cDNA molecules. TCRdb re-analysed the 5' RACE reads in MiXCR, keeping a single row per CDR3 protein. The repertoire holds 20,000 to 30,000 distinct CDR3 sequences, 4.3% seen once, with approximately 15% in the top ten. The record originates from a study of early T cells in non-severe SARS-CoV-2 infection. The CDR3 extends over 12 amino acids. V lost 3 bases, J lost 4 bases, and 5 bases lay in between. CDR1 and CDR2 from the germline V gene are SGHRS and YFSETQ. This receptor was obtained from an adult who was a healthcare worker with PCR-confirmed SARS-CoV-2 infection or an uninfected control (not recorded which). The material sequenced was whole blood. This chain links TRBV5-1 with TRBJ2-1; D call uncertain. CDR3 protein: CASSWDYNEQFF. In DNA, the CDR3 is TGCGCCAGCAGCTGGGATTACAATGAGCAGTTCTTC.